At least ten counts were recorded for the clone carrying this T cell receptor (beta chain). Its antigen is not known. This entry is derived from a study of T cells in Graves' hyperthyroidism and ophthalmopathy. Study outcomes and limitations: A model of 13 V-J features distinguished ophthalmopathy from stable hyperthyroidism.

Graves' hyperthyroidism was deemed stable given no ophthalmopathy progression within 18 months. The hyperthyroidism patients had all been newly diagnosed, and their disease duration was under 2 months. Their ages ranged from 18 to 65 years. Each diagnosis drew on symptoms, thyroxine, TRAb, thyroid ultrasound and orbital computed tomography findings. Template material for amplifying TCR beta CDR3 regions consisted of RNA transcripts. HTBI primers were the set used in a first-round RT-PCR of the TCR CDR3. TCRdb recomputed calls from the multiplex PCR reads with MiXCR, one row per CDR3 protein. Of about 210,000 distinct CDR3 sequences in the sample, 17% were seen once. This CDR3 has 16 amino acids. V shed 0 bases and J shed 2 bases, with 13 bases lying between them. Germline-derived CDR1 and CDR2 are MNHEY and SVGAGI.

The chain couples TRBV6-5 to TRBJ1-1, with D possibly TRBD1 on 5 matching bases. This receptor was identified in a man between 45 and 60 years old with Graves' hyperthyroidism. Sequenced: blood. CDR3 sequence reads: CASSYSRGEINTEAFF. DNA for the CDR3: TGTGCCAGCAGTTACTCTCGGGGGGAAATCAACACTGAAGCTTTCTTT.